This T cell receptor beta chain was profiled in a study of blood T cell repertoires in COVID-19. Study at large: The study counted Cohort 3 donors as recovered given two negative PCRs, clearance, or symptom resolution. The United States, Italy and Spain were the sources of the acute and convalescent COVID-19 samples. PBMCs, B-cell-depleted T cells, or T cells were the source of the cDNA or gDNA that made up the material.

Using immunoSEQ multiplex PCR, the repertoire was profiled, and TCRdb retains in-frame clones only, with some absent. There are over 110,000 clones in the sample; 84% occur only once, and 3.9% lies in the top ten. Cohorts were determined from participant-reported clinical history. Germline V lookup: CDR1 KGHDR, CDR2 SFDVKD. The CDR3 is 18 amino acids. Germline trimming cut 1 base from V and 3 bases from J; bases unmatched to any gene: 12. This TCR was sampled from a man over 45 in a cohort exposed to, infected with or recovered from COVID-19 (not recorded which). Specimen: PBMCs or T cells enriched from blood (not recorded which). This chain links TRBV24-1 with TRBJ2-5, with 8 bases fitting TRBD2. The CDR3 DNA follows: TGTGCCACCAGTGATTTAGCGGGAGAAGTCACCAAGAAAGAGACCCAGTACTTC. Translating it yields CATSDLAGEVTKKETQYF.